These 9 T cell receptor beta chains originate from one sample sequenced in a study of CD8 T cells in Susac syndrome (dated by TCRdb to about 2019). Library prep was done by the immunoSEQ multiplex PCR assay. RNA was extracted with the RNeasy kit and about 0.5 to 1 ug was reverse transcribed using random hexamers. TCRdb's own reprocessing of the public reads used fastp at Q25 and MiXCR and kept productive beta chains. Rows with a matching CDR3 protein are joined into one entry that keeps the most common DNA and genes. The sample profile shows around 20,000 distinct CDR3 sequences; around 96% of them were found once. The ten largest account for about 0.21% of the sample. Material: CD8+ T cells from PBMCs. The receptors originated from a human donor in good health.

The rearrangement uses TRBV7-2 and TRBJ2-1, with 7 nucleotides matching TRBD2. The junction had 10 bases not matched to a gene; V was cut back by 6 bases and J by 5 bases. The CDR3 has 15 amino acids. Germline CDR1 and CDR2: SGHTA and FQGNSA. The CDR3 here is CASRGARDYNNEQFF. In DNA, the CDR3 is TGTGCCAGCAGAGGGGCTCGGGACTACAACAATGAGCAGTTCTTC.

V gene TRBV28 combines with J gene TRBJ2-3, with a possible D match to TRBD2 (5 bases). CDR3 length equals 14 residues. Trimming shortened V by 3 bases and J by 5 bases, and 12 bases separated the two germline ends. Germline CDR1 MDHEN, CDR2 SYDVKM. The CDR3 nucleotides read TGTGCCAGCAGTTTGGGTGGCGAGGGAGATACGCAGTATTTT. Its translation is CASSLGGEGDTQYF.

CDR3 sequence reads: CSAWTGNSNQPQHF. CDR3 bases: TGCAGCGCATGGACAGGAAATAGCAATCAGCCCCAGCATTTT. The chain is built from TRBV29-1 and TRBJ1-5; 7 nucleotides line up with TRBD1. This CDR3 is built from 14 residues. V lost 7 bases to trimming and J lost 0 bases; unmatched junction nucleotides: 6. Germline-derived CDR1 and CDR2 are SQVTM and ANQGSEA.

The genes are TRBV27 and TRBJ2-5, with D uncertain. V shed 1 base and J shed 7 bases, with 13 bases lying between them. The CDR3 is 14 residues long. Germline loops: CDR1 MNHEY, CDR2 SMNVEV (reference sequence). For the CDR3, the DNA is TGTGCCAGCAGTTTATGGTCAATTAAAGGGACCCAGTACTTC. Residues: CASSLWSIKGTQYF.

The rearrangement joins TRBV2 to TRBJ1-2, with D unclear. The V end lost 7 bases, the J end lost 5 bases, and 14 bases lay between the germline ends. The CDR3 runs 13 residues. Germline V gene sequence: CDR1 SNHLY, CDR2 FYNNEI. The CDR3 nucleotides read TGTGCCAGCACCTCGATCGGGGATTATGGCTACACCTTC. Translation: CASTSIGDYGYTF.

The chain uses TRBV20-1 and TRBJ1-1, with a weak D call TRBD1 (5 bases). V lost 6 bases to trimming and J lost 1 base, with 12 bases between them. This CDR3 has 13 amino acids. Looked up from germline, CDR1 is DFQATT and CDR2 is SNEGSKA (reference sequence). The CDR3 sequence: CSAQGPGNTEAFF. As DNA, the CDR3 is TGCAGTGCCCAGGGACCGGGGAACACTGAAGCTTTCTTT.

The CDR3, as DNA: TGTGCCAGCAGCCGTCCGGGCGTACGAGAGACCCAGTACTTC. It translates to CASSRPGVRETQYF. The V gene is TRBV6-5, the J gene TRBJ2-5; D not resolved. V was cut by 6 bases and J by 4 bases, with 15 bases left in between. Germline CDR1 reads MNHEY; CDR2 reads SVGAGI. The CDR3 has 14 amino acids.

The chain combines TRBV22-1 with TRBJ2-2; TRBD1, the table's D call, was not compared with the DNA. TRBV22-1 is deemed a pseudogene. The CDR3 is 17 residues long. CDR3 amino acids: CPGSALRPTGTAGELFF. DNA of the CDR3: TGTCCTGGGAGCGCACTGCGACCTACAGGGACGGCCGGGGAGCTGTTTTTT.

V and J are TRBV12-3 or TRBV12-4 and TRBJ2-1; tentative D call: TRBD2 (6 bases). This CDR3 region has 19 residues. V was clipped by 5 bases and J by 2 bases, with 25 bases between them. CDR3 residues: CASSLEVRQLARPYNEQFF. DNA of the CDR3: TGTGCCAGCAGTCTCGAGGTGAGACAACTAGCCCGCCCCTACAATGAGCAGTTCTTC.